This T cell receptor beta chain comes out of a study of tumor-infiltrating lymphocytes in primary liver carcinoma (dated by TCRdb to about 2017). In terms of the full investigation: The five patients, three men and two women aged 30 to 69 years, had hepatocellular carcinoma (four) or combined HCC and intrahepatic cholangiocarcinoma (one). The five patients had tumors staged T1-T3 N0M0, with maximum diameters ranging from roughly 4 to 10 cm. Samples yielded roughly 3.65 to 7.13 million productive TCRbeta reads; read depth did not differ significantly between tissue types. For each liver tumor, the study sampled five regions along with adjacent normal tissue and blood, and applied TCRbeta repertoire sequencing, expression microarrays and whole-exome sequencing. A total of 35 or so specimens from 5 patients went through TCRbeta repertoire sequencing, namely 25 tumor regions, 5 adjacent noncancerous liver tissues and 5 peripheral blood samples. To link TCRbeta repertoire diversity with the local molecular phenotype, the roughly 26 tumor region samples were profiled using Agilent mRNA microarrays. Repertoires from technical replicates were highly reproducible, with mean shared-clone rates roughly 0.87 and correlation coefficients above 0.95.

A constant-region primer and ProtoScript II reverse transcriptase were used to reverse-transcribe TCRbeta-specific cDNA from approximately 500 ng total RNA. Three nested multiplex PCR rounds, following a slightly modified ARM-PCR procedure, were used to build the TCRbeta libraries. The first two PCR rounds used multiplex TRBV1-TRBV30 forward primers with a Cbeta reverse primer, each for approximately 9 cycles. Sample barcodes and Illumina adapters were attached in a final 25-cycle PCR using Deep VentR polymerase. Before sequencing, amplicons between 200 and 500 bp were purified from gel using a QIAquick gel extraction kit. The TCRbeta amplicons were sequenced with 250-bp paired-end reads on an Illumina HiSeq 2500. The paper's processing steps were these. Quality trimming of reads was performed with Trimmomatic v0.33, and paired reads were merged with FLASH v1.2.11 so that full CDR3 sequences could be recovered. V, D and J germline segments were assigned to the rearranged TCRbeta sequences using MiGEC v1.2.1b. Clonotype statistics and Shannon-Wiener diversity indices were calculated with VDJtools v1.0.0. Except for diversity analysis, only each sample's 250 most abundant clonotypes were used in subsequent analyses to reduce sampling bias. TCRdb ran its own pipeline on the public reads, namely fastp trimming at Q25 and MiXCR clone calling, and kept in-frame beta chains. Every entry covers one CDR3 protein and lists the most common genes and DNA from its rows. These V and J calls rely on TCRdb rather than the paper's analysis. For this sample there are 95,000 to 150,000 distinct CDR3 sequences; under 65% appear just once. 7.5% to 8.5% of the sample rests with the top ten.

The CDR3 holds 18 amino acids from the cysteine to the phenylalanine. Just the 54-base CDR3 DNA is kept, in frame starting at base 1. Germline trimming: 4 bases from V, 5 bases from J; junction bases outside gene matches: 15. According to the germline V gene, CDR1 reads SNHLY and CDR2 reads FYNNEI. Overall results and qualifications from the work: Only the TCR beta chain was sequenced, which likely underestimates true repertoire diversity because unpaired alpha chains were not captured. A significantly larger repertoire fraction was made up by the top 250 clones in tumors than in blood (p = 0.039). With just four or five patients in the study, the authors point out that the findings should be validated in a larger study. Comparison of CD4+ and CD8+ T cell repertoires was precluded by the use of bulk unsorted samples. Pairs of tumor regions showed greater repertoire overlap (mean roughly 35%) than tumor-adjacent pairs (approximately 17%) or tumor-blood pairs (roughly 15%), which is consistent with antigen-driven expansion. Only about 7-25% of top clones were found in all five regions of a tumor, suggesting spatial heterogeneity of tumor-infiltrating T cells.

Total RNA and DNA were co-extracted from around 20-30 mg of bulk tissue with the AllPrep DNA/RNA mini kit, without cell sorting. Five patients with histopathologically diagnosed primary liver carcinoma underwent surgical resection in China between 2015 and March 2016. At the time of sampling, the patients had chronic HBV infection and had not received any treatment. Five spatially separated regions were sampled from each tumor: the superior, inferior, left-lateral and right-lateral poles, plus the tumor centre. Histological examination found more than 80% viable tumor cells in every tumor sample. Pieces of fresh tumor and adjacent tissue were cut in half, with one half kept in RNAlater at -80 degrees C and the other half sent for histology. Comment on this clonotype: Its antigen remains undetermined. The record has no base qualities; no much larger clone is one base away.

The source of this sequence is an older woman with primary liver carcinoma and hepatitis B virus infection. The chain links TRBV2 with TRBJ2-7; 12 of the junction bases match TRBD1. The specimen was liver tumor tissue from sampling region 3. The label giving this sample's cell subset or site can be read as: tumor region T3, left-lateral pole. The base sequence is TGTGCCAGCAGTGCAGACTCCGGGACAGGGGGCGCAGCCGACGAGCAGTACTTC. It encodes CASSADSGTGGAADEQYF.